This T cell receptor beta chain was captured by sequencing in a study of T cell repertoires and Cas9 in healthy adults. Looking at the study overall: Characterization of SpCas9-reactive CD4 and CD8 T cells covered multi-effector potency, cytotoxicity and lineage.

Study results and limitations: Reportedly, SpCas9-reactive effector T cell proliferation and function were mitigated by SpCas9-reactive Tregs in vitro.

Points on this clone: Its antigen is as yet unknown.

Assay used: immunoSEQ multiplex PCR; TCRdb lists only in-frame clones, some missing. The sample lists about 22,000 clones; 80% to 95% were seen once. The sequence was obtained from a human donor in good health. Material for sequencing was CD4+ effector T cells (CD127+, CD25-, CD137-, CD154-) from PBMCs; culture status not recorded.

This CDR3 is CSVMRTTQSEQFF. The CDR3 coding sequence is TGCAGCGTTATGAGGACTACTCAGAGTGAGCAGTTCTTC. This chain links TRBV29-1 with TRBJ2-1; D might be TRBD2 (6 bases). With 5 bases removed from V and 9 bases from J, the gap between germline ends came to 17 bases. The CDR3 is 13 residues long. Germline V gene sequence: CDR1 SQVTM, CDR2 ANQGSEA.